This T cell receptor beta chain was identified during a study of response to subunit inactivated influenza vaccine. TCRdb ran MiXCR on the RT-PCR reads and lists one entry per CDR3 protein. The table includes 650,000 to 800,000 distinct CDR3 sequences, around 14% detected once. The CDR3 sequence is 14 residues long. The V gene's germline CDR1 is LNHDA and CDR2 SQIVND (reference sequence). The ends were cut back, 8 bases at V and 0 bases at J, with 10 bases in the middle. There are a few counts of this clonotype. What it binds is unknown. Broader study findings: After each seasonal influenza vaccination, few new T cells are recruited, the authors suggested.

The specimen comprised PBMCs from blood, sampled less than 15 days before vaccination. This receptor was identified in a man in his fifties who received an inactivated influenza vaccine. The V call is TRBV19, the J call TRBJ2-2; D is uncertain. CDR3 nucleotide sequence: TGTGCCAGTGCAGGATCTGCGAACACCGGGGAGCTGTTTTTT. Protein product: CASAGSANTGELFF.